What follows is one TCR beta chain and its context. With 3 bases removed from V and 4 bases from J, the gap between germline ends came to 10 bases. Per the germline V gene, CDR1 is KGHSH and CDR2 is LQKENI. The CDR3 length is 15 residues. This entry is derived from a study of T cell responses to AZD1222 COVID-19 vaccine. Here immunoSEQ multiplex PCR was the method, and the copy in TCRdb shows in-frame clones only, minus some. The sample contains about 140,000 clones, 85% to 95% of which appear only once. The TCR comes from an adult who received the AZD1222 COVID-19 vaccine. The V and J genes are TRBV18 and TRBJ1-6; no definite D call. The source was peripheral blood, collected 28 days after the second AZD1222 dose. In DNA form, the CDR3 reads TGTGCCAGCTCACCCAATGAGGGATATAATTCACCCCTCCACTTT. Protein product: CASSPNEGYNSPLHF.